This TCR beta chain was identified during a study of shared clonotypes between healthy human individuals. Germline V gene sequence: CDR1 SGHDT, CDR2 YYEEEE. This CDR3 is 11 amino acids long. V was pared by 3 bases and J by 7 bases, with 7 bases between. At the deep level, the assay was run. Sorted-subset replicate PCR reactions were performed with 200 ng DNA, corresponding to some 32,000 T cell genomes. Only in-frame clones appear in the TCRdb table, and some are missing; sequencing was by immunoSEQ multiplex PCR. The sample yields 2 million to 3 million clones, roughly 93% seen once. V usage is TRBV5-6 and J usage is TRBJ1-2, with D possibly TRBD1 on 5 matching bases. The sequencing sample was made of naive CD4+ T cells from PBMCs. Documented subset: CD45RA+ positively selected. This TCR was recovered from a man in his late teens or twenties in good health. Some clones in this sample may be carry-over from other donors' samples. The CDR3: CASSSGPGYTF. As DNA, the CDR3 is TGTGCCAGCAGCTCGGGACCTGGCTACACCTTC.